The rows below give T cell receptor beta chains drawn from one sample of a study of PD-1 blockade in classical Hodgkin lymphoma. Measured with immunoSEQ multiplex PCR; TCRdb has only the in-frame clones, and not every one. The top ten clones hold approximately 3% of a sample with 85,000 to 90,000 clones, 90% of them seen once. Sequenced material: peripheral blood mononuclear cells (PBMCs), taken before the fourth cycle of nivolumab. The receptors were sampled from a human donor with classical Hodgkin lymphoma. Both conserved end residues are part of each CDR3. Clone size is shown for a subset of rows, as once, few, many or a class of expanded clone.

cdr3_length	clone_size	v_call	cdr3_aa
14	once	TRBV7-8	CASSLTQGIHEQFF
16	.	TRBV9	CASSVGSRSDTGELFF
16	.	TRBV6-5	CASSYSVVRSYNEQFF
17	.	TRBV15	CATSRVNSGGPHRELFF
15	.	TRBV6-5	CASSRTGDSITEAFF
15	.	TRBV11-2	CASSPGQQPNEKLFF
14	.	TRBV4-2	CASSQGGPGETQYF
13	.	TRBV19	CASSNTLANEQFF
15	.	TRBV6-6	CASSVTSGGAGTQYF
15	.	TRBV7-2	CASSLRGGGAETQYF
14	.	TRBV27	CASSPGLAVYEQYF
16	.	TRBV19	CASSIRNQGITGELFF
14	once	TRBV25-1	CAGPDQGATGELFF
16	few	TRBV5-1	CASSLAWQGGNTEAFF
14	.	TRBV6-4	CASSDVGAADTQYF
15	.	TRBV4-1	CASSPTGANQETQYF
17	.	TRBV19	CASSFRDRGGDNSPLHF
13	.	TRBV11-2	CASSLRVKYEQYF
14	.	TRBV6-1	CASSERQGISGYTF
17	.	TRBV11-2	CASSLDTLRGRRYGYTF
14	.	TRBV12-5	CASGPRTGAYEQYF
16	.	TRBV10-3	CAISDMGGVAPYGYTF
13	.	TRBV9	CASSVGGDRNQYF
16	.	TRBV27	CASSLSSPPEAYGYTF
16	.	TRBV27	CASSPQTGGWGYGYTF
16	.	TRBV28	CASSLEIRTGTGELFF
13	.	TRBV5-4	CASSSISGDREFF
17	medium-sized	TRBV7-8	CASSLELLAGYTGELFF